This is a list of T cell receptor beta chains from one sample in a study of blood T cell repertoires in COVID-19. TCRdb's copy holds only in-frame clones and misses some; the assay was immunoSEQ multiplex PCR. The sample lists approximately 30,000 clones; 87% were seen once. Material for sequencing was peripheral blood. These receptors were collected from a human donor in a cohort sampled during active COVID-19. Each CDR3 is given without its conserved first and last residue.

j_call: TRBJ1-2
v_call: TRBV19
cdr3_aa: ASSITDSYGYT

j_call: TRBJ1-1
v_call: TRBV6-1
cdr3_aa: ASSEPPLNTEAF

j_call: TRBJ2-5
v_call: TRBV5-1
cdr3_aa: ASSPDNGGETQY

j_call: TRBJ2-7
v_call: TRBV11-1
cdr3_aa: ASSPQAEGYEQY

j_call: TRBJ2-1
v_call: TRBV3-1/TRBV3-2
cdr3_aa: ASSPEGVYNEQF

j_call: TRBJ1-6
v_call: TRBV7-9
cdr3_aa: ASRNRQGNSPLH

j_call: TRBJ2-2
v_call: TRBV3-1/TRBV3-2
cdr3_aa: ASSLGLAGNTGELF

j_call: TRBJ1-6
v_call: TRBV7-9
cdr3_aa: ASSVQGDSSPLH

j_call: TRBJ2-7
v_call: TRBV7-2
cdr3_aa: ASSLSGTEQY

j_call: TRBJ2-3
v_call: TRBV7-3
cdr3_aa: ASSLGGQRTDTQY

j_call: TRBJ1-1
v_call: TRBV3-1/TRBV3-2
cdr3_aa: ASSQRGGPEAF

j_call: TRBJ1-1
v_call: TRBV18
cdr3_aa: ASSPRGGNTEAF

j_call: TRBJ2-5
v_call: TRBV3-1/TRBV3-2
cdr3_aa: ASSPRDRGPETQY

j_call: TRBJ2-7
v_call: TRBV23-1
cdr3_aa: ASSQSTAYEQY

j_call: TRBJ2-7
v_call: TRBV5-1
cdr3_aa: ASSLGGSGGEQY

j_call: TRBJ1-2
v_call: TRBV19
cdr3_aa: ASSIGQNHYGYT

j_call: TRBJ2-1
v_call: TRBV24-1
cdr3_aa: ATSERDFSYNEQF

j_call: TRBJ1-1
v_call: TRBV19
cdr3_aa: ASSIRGDYTEAF

j_call: TRBJ1-1
v_call: TRBV4-1
cdr3_aa: ASSPRGTGNTEAF

j_call: TRBJ1-1
v_call: TRBV6-5
cdr3_aa: ASSYGDMNTEAF

j_call: TRBJ1-5
v_call: TRBV15
cdr3_aa: ATSRGGQGGNQPQH

j_call: TRBJ1-1
v_call: TRBV28
cdr3_aa: ASSTPRDRGGGAEAF

j_call: TRBJ2-7
v_call: TRBV2
cdr3_aa: ASRALAGGEQY

j_call: TRBJ2-2
v_call: TRBV5-1
cdr3_aa: ASSRSGQNTGELF

j_call: TRBJ1-6
v_call: TRBV5-1
cdr3_aa: ASSAQGLGGNSPLH

j_call: TRBJ1-1
v_call: TRBV11-3
cdr3_aa: ASSKTGYANTEAF

j_call: TRBJ1-3
v_call: TRBV19
cdr3_aa: ASSILASSGNTIY

j_call: TRBJ2-1
v_call: TRBV4-1
cdr3_aa: ASSQDMRTGGSNEQF

j_call: TRBJ2-3
v_call: TRBV3-1/TRBV3-2
cdr3_aa: ASSHLFSDTQY

j_call: TRBJ1-5
v_call: TRBV5-8
cdr3_aa: ASSPRASPVQPQH

j_call: TRBJ2-5
v_call: TRBV23-1
cdr3_aa: ASSLPQREGLCGETQY

j_call: TRBJ1-1
v_call: TRBV27
cdr3_aa: ASTGGATRQGTEAF

j_call: TRBJ2-7
v_call: TRBV27
cdr3_aa: ASTSSSGSDYEQY

j_call: TRBJ2-7
v_call: TRBV7-2
cdr3_aa: ASSLVGQGVSSYEQY

j_call: TRBJ2-5
v_call: TRBV5-6
cdr3_aa: ASSPAGSPETQY

j_call: TRBJ2-3
v_call: TRBV4-2
cdr3_aa: ASSYTTGGADTQY

j_call: TRBJ2-5
v_call: TRBV2
cdr3_aa: ASRGQLQETQY

j_call: TRBJ1-5
v_call: TRBV6-6
cdr3_aa: ASSYARGGASQPQH

j_call: TRBJ2-5
v_call: TRBV11-3
cdr3_aa: ASSPRRGRETQY

j_call: TRBJ2-2
v_call: TRBV29-1
cdr3_aa: SVEDPLRTGELF

j_call: TRBJ1-5
v_call: TRBV28
cdr3_aa: ASSSGVSNQPQH

j_call: TRBJ1-1
v_call: TRBV7-9
cdr3_aa: ASSFADRATEAF

j_call: TRBJ1-1
v_call: TRBV5-1
cdr3_aa: ASSVGWQNTEAF

j_call: TRBJ1-5
v_call: TRBV10-1
cdr3_aa: ASSEAREGQPQH

j_call: TRBJ1-4
v_call: TRBV7-2
cdr3_aa: ASRTDTGPFHNEKLF

j_call: TRBJ1-5
v_call: TRBV18
cdr3_aa: ASSPTSGRGNQPQH

j_call: TRBJ1-1
v_call: TRBV2
cdr3_aa: ASRVDRVTEAF